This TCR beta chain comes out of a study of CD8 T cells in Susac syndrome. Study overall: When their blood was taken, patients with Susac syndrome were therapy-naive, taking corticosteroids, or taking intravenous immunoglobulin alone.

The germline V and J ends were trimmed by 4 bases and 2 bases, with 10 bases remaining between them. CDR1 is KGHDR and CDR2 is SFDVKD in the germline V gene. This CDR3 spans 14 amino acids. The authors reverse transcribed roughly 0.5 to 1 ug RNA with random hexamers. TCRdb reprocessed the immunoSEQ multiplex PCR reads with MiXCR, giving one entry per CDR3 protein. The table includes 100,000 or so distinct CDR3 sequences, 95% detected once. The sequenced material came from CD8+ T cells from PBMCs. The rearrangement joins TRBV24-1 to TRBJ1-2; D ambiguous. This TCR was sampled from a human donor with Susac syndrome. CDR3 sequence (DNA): TGTGCCACCAGTGACTTGACAAAGAACTATGGCTACACCTTC. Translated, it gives CATSDLTKNYGYTF.